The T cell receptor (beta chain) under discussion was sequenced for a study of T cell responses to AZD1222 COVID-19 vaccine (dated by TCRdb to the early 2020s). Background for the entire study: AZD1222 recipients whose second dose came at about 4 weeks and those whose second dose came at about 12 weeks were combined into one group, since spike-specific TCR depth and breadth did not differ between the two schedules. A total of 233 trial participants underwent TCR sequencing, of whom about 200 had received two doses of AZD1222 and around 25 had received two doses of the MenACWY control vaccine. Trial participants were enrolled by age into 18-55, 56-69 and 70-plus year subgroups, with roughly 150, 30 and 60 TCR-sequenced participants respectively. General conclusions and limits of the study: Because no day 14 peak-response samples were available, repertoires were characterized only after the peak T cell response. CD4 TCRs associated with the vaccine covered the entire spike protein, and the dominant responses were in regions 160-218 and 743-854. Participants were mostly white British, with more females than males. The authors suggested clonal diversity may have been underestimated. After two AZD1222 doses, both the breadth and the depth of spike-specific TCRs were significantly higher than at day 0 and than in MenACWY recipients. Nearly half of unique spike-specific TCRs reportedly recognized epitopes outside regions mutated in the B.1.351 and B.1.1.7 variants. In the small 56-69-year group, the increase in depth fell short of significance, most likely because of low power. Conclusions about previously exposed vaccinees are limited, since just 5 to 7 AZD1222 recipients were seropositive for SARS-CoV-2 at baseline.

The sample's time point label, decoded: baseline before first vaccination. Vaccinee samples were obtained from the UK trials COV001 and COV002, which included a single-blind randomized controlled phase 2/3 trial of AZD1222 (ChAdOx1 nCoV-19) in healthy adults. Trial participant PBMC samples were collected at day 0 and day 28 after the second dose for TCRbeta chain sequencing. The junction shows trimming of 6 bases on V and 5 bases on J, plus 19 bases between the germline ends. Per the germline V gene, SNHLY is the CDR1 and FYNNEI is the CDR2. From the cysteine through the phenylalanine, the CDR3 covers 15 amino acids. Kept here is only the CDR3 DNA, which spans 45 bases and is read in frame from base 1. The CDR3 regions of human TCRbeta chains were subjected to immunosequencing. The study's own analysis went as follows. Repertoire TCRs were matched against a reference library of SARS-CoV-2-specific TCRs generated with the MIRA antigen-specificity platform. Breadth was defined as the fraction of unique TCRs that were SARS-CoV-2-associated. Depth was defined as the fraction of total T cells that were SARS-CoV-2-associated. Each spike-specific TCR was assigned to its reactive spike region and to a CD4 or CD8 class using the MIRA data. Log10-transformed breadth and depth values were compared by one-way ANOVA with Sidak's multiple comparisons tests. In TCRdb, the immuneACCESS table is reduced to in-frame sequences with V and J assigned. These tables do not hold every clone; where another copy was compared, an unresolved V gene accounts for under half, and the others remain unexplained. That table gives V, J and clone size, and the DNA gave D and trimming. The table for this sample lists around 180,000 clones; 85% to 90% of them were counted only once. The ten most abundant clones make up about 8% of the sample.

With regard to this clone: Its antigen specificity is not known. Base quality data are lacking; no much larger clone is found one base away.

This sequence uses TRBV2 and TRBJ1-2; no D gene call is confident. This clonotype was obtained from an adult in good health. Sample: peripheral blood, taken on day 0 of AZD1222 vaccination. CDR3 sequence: CASRVMPGEGYGYTF. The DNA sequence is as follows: TGTGCCAGCAGAGTGATGCCGGGAGAGGGATATGGCTACACCTTC.